This TCR beta chain was retrieved from a study of cytomegalovirus exposure and HLA in healthy donors (dated 2017 in TCRdb). About the study as a whole: An earlier analysis of around 600 of the donors reported 250 to 300 Gb of sequence data and roughly 100 million unique TCR beta sequences from some 180 million T cells. Class I and class II HLA loci were covered by the typing at four-digit resolution. The number of typed donors differed by locus: about 629-630 for A, B, C, DRB1 and DQB1; 500 to 550 for DQA1; some 590 for DPA1; and some 430 for DPB1. Using immunosequencing, the study profiled T cell repertoires from 666 subjects and related those repertoires to cytomegalovirus serostatus. To decide whether each TCR beta V gene segment behaved as functional or pseudogenic, an earlier analysis of 587 of the donors relied on high-throughput TCR beta sequencing. Genome-wide SNP genotypes for about 65% of the roughly 670 donors were used in a later genetic analysis, which treated that subset as a discovery cohort. Donor age, sex, ethnicity and CMV serostatus were compiled together with the repertoire data. About 280 gigabases of sequencing data and 70 million to 100 million unique TCR sequences made up an early release that covered fewer than 650 HLA-typed donors. The aim of the study was to test whether cataloging public T cell receptors could identify signatures of past pathogen exposure. A later analysis re-analyzed previously published TCR beta repertoires from 660 or so donors and added high-resolution HLA genotyping to study TCR occurrence patterns. Among 350 to 400 genotyped donors of the cohort, an average of around 240,000 unique TCR beta nucleotide sequences were sequenced per donor, roughly 18% of them non-productive. To predict cytomegalovirus infection status, the study brought together high-throughput TCR immunosequencing, statistical association of individual TCRs with disease status, and machine learning. The genetic ancestry cluster associated with self-reported Caucasian donors included 65% to 90% of the roughly 400 genotyped donors. Four or five DR-DQ haplotypes were handled as single units for association and clustering because linkage in the cohort was strong. The later analysis used no new phenotypic data to find candidate immune exposures, relying instead on TCR beta sequences and their occurrence across donors. Every repertoire in the discovery cohort had been generated on one and the same sequencing platform. A separate validation cohort of more than 100 different subjects was used in addition to the roughly 620-subject first cohort.

Trimming takes 0 bases from V and 4 bases from J, and the germline ends sit 13 bases apart. The CDR3 numbers 16 residues from cysteine through phenylalanine. Just the 48-base CDR3 DNA is kept, in frame starting at base 1. Per the germline V gene, SGHAT is the CDR1 and FQNNGV is the CDR2. The cohort was made up of 650 to 700 healthy bone marrow donors. All cohort members were sampled while nominally healthy, although unrecorded immune exposures were likely present. The donor tested CMV seronegative, placing the donor among the 352 seronegative members of the cohort. Each donor provided a peripheral blood sample, and peripheral blood mononuclear cells were used for TCR beta sequencing. The Qiagen DNeasy Blood Extraction Kit was used to extract genomic DNA from the blood cell samples. Overall study results and their limits: The classifier was reported to diagnose cytomegalovirus status with high specificity and sensitivity in both the original cohort and the validation cohort. The 87-base-pair reads could not distinguish some IMGT-functional V segments, including TRBV6-2 and TRBV6-3, so those segments were excluded. The study gave a list of over 150 TCR beta chains associated with cytomegalovirus. In a later analysis, most CMV-associated TCR beta chains were found to appear HLA-restricted, with HLA associations seemingly driven largely by CMV exposure. A later analysis associated about 17,000 TCR beta sequences with specific HLA alleles at a false discovery rate of 0.05. It was suggested by the authors that the approach could potentially be generalized to other disease states and immunological phenotypes. A further reported finding was that TCR beta sequences accurately predicted the HLA-A and HLA-B alleles for most subjects in the first cohort. Because HLA typing was missing for some donors at each locus, association tests included only the typed subset. Correlated functional status among segregating V segments might reflect linkage disequilibrium, but an unknown experimental factor could not be ruled out. Strong co-occurrence of HLA alleles, especially DR and DQ, made assigning TCR associations to individual alleles difficult. In a later analysis, HLA-associated TCR beta chains showed more clonal expansion and lower generation probabilities than non-associated chains that were equally common. Immune exposure information for the cohort was limited to CMV serostatus. According to a later analysis, parvovirus B19, influenza, CMV and Epstein-Barr virus appeared linked to several top co-occurrence clusters. Because counts were too low, about 17 rarely observed V segments, including chromosome 9 orphons, were excluded from the earlier analysis of 587 of the donors. Only TCR beta chains were sequenced in this cohort, and the absence of alpha or paired-chain data limited detectable features. Most TCR sequences were observed very rarely across donors, whereas some public TCRs were present in many individuals. Broadly in line with IMGT annotations, most TCR beta V segments showed up in productive rearrangements about 87% or about 30% of the time in an earlier analysis of several hundred of the donors. In a later analysis, the rate of TCR association differed among HLA loci, with DRB1 alleles having the most associated TCRs and HLA-C alleles having the fewest. According to a later genetic analysis, donors in an Asian-associated ancestry cluster had fewer N-insertions in productive TCRs than the approximately 650-donor mean. A group of highly shared sequence variants was considered likely to be a technical artifact of the sequencing pipeline. Roughly uniform sequencing depth across donors was assumed in presence/absence analyses, although this assumption may not hold. In vitro tests confirmed that a few of the cytomegalovirus-associated TCR beta chains recognize cytomegalovirus antigens. An association between a missense DCLRE1C variant and V-gene and J-gene trimming of TCR beta chains was found in a later genetic analysis and replicated in an independent cohort.

In the case of this clone: The target of this receptor is not known. No base-level quality is on record; no much larger clone is a single base apart.

The library was prepared using the immunoSEQ multiplex PCR assay. For the multiplex PCR, a mixture combining 60 forward primers for TCR Vbeta segments and 13 reverse primers for TCR Jbeta segments was used. The CDR3 region of rearranged TCR beta genes was amplified from genomic DNA by a multiplex PCR assay. On the Illumina HiSeq System, the amplified TCR beta libraries were sequenced as 87-base-pair reads. The authors' analysis ran thus. A later analysis counted about 80 million unique TCR beta chains across the 666 repertoires, and about 10 million of these chains were shared by at least two donors. Raw reads were error-corrected and collapsed into unique sequences with a nearest-neighbor algorithm that merged closely related sequences to remove PCR and sequencing errors. Alignment of CDR3 sequences to IMGT reference sequences was used to assign V, D and J gene segments. Each retained sequence needed at least a six-nucleotide match to both a V gene segment and a J gene segment. A rearrangement counted as productive if the CDR3 had no stop codons and remained in frame with V and J, and every other rearrangement counted as non-productive. CDR3 was defined according to IMGT convention as the region running from the second conserved V-encoded cysteine to the conserved J-encoded phenylalanine. In an earlier analysis of roughly 580 of the donors, sequences lacking an unambiguous match to a single V gene segment were excluded. An earlier analysis of several hundred of the donors called V segments functional above 56.7% productive rearrangements and segregating when the between-donor standard deviation exceeded 5%. To diagnose cytomegalovirus status from the catalog of TCR beta chain sequences, a statistical classification framework was built. V and J gene assignment, in a later analysis, came from comparing TCR nucleotide sequences with IMGT/GENE-DB human TR gene sequences. A later analysis assigned CDR3 sequences and most-parsimonious VDJ recombination scenarios with the TCRdist pipeline. In a later analysis, each TCR beta chain was defined by its CDR3 amino acid sequence together with its V-gene family, and reads without a unique V-gene family were excluded. As a way to deal with suspected cross-contamination and a sequencing artifact, a later analysis dropped hundreds of nucleotide sequences that were highly shared and had low generation probability. A later analysis calculated a clonal expansion index for each public chain from normalized within-repertoire ranks of inferred template counts. In a later analysis, generation probabilities were computed using a VDJ recombination model fitted to out-of-frame rearrangements, and the results were checked against IGoR. Hypergeometric tests were used in a later analysis to score TCR-TCR, TCR-HLA and TCR-CMV co-occurrence, with a repertoire-size bias correction applied to the TCR pairs. False discovery rates were estimated in a later analysis by permuting HLA or CMV assignments 20 times. In a later analysis, co-occurring TCRs were grouped with DBSCAN, and TCRdist sequence similarity was added when clustering was performed within HLA-allele-positive subsets. Co-occurrence clustering excluded repertoires with fewer than 30,000 or more than 120,000 public chains, plus five with anomalous nucleotide sharing. This immuneACCESS table, as held by TCRdb, lists in-frame sequences with V and J called but not all clones. Of the missing ones, under half trace to an unresolved V gene in checked studies; the others have no known cause. V and J calls and clone size come straight from that table; D and trimming were deduced from the DNA. This sample holds 100,000 or so clones; less than 80% were observed only once. The ten largest account for under 1.5% of the sample.

Material for sequencing was PBMCs. This TCR derives from a man younger than 45 in good health and CMV-seronegative. The rearranged segments are TRBV11-2 and TRBJ2-1; a weak D assignment points to TRBD1 (7 bases agree). The DNA sequence is given as TGTGCCAGCAGCTTAGAGCGGCAGGGGGGATACAATGAGCAGTTCTTC. It encodes CASSLERQGGYNEQFF.